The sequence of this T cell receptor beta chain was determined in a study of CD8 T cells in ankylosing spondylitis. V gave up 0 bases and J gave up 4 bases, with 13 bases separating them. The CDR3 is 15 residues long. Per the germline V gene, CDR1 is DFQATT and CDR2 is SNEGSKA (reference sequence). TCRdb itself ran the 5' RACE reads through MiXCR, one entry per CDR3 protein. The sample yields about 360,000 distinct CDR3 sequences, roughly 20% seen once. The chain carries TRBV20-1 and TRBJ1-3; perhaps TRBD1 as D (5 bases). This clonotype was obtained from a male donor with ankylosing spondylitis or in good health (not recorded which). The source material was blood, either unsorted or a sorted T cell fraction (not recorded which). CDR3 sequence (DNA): TGCAGTGCTAGAGATGGTTTGAGACAGGGAAACACCATATATTTT. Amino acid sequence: CSARDGLRQGNTIYF.